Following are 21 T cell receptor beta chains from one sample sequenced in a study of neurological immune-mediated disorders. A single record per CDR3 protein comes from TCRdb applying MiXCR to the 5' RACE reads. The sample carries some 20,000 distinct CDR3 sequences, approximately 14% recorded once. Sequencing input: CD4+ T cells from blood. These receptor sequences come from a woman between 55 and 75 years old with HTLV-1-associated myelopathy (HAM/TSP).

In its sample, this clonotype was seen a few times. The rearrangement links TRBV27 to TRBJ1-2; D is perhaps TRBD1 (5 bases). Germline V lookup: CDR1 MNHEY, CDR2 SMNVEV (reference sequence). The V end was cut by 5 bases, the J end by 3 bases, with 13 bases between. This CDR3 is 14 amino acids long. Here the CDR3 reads CASSMTASHYGYTF. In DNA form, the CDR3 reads TGTGCCAGCAGTATGACAGCATCCCACTATGGCTACACCTTC.

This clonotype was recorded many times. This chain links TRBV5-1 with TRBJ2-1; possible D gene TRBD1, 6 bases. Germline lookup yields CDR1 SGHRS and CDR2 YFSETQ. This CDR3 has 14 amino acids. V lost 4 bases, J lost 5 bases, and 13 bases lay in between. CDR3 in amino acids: CASSPGQPDNEQFF. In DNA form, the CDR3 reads TGCGCCAGCAGCCCCGGACAGCCCGACAATGAGCAGTTCTTC.

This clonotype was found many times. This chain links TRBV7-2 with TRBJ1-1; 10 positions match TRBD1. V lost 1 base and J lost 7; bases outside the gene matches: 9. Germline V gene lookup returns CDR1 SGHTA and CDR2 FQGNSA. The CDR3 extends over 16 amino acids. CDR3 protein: CASSLGQGAFRGEAFF. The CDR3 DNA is TGTGCCAGCAGCTTAGGACAGGGGGCCTTTCGGGGTGAAGCTTTCTTT.

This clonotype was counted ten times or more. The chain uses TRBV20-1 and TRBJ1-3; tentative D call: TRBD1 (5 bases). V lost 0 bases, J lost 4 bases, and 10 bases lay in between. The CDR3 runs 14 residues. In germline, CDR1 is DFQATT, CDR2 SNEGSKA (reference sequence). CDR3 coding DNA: TGCAGTGCTAGAGATGCAGGGCGCGGAAACACCATATATTTT. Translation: CSARDAGRGNTIYF.

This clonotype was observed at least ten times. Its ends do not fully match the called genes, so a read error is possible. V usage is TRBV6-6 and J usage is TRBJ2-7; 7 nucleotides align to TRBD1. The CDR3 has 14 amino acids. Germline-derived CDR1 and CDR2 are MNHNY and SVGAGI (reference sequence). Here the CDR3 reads CVSSMGQQTNEQYF. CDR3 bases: TGTGTCAGCAGTATGGGACAGCAGACCAACGAGCAGTACTTC.

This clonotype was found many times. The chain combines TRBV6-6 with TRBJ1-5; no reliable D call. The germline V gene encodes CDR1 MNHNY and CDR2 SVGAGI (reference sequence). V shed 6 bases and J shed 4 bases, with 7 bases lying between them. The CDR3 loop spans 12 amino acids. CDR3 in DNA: TGTGCCAGCAGGGTCTTGAATCAGCCCCAGCATTTT. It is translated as CASRVLNQPQHF.

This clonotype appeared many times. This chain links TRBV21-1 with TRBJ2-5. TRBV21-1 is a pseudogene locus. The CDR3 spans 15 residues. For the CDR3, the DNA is TGTGCCAGCAGCAAAGAACCGGAGCTTCGAGAGACCCAGTACTTC. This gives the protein CASSKEPELRETQYF.

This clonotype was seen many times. The CDR3 nucleotides read TGTGCCAGCAGCCGTGGGGTAGAAGCTTTCTTT. Its translation is CASSRGVEAFF. This chain links TRBV7-9 with TRBJ1-1; D is ambiguous. The CDR3 contains 11 residues. The ends were cut back, 5 bases at V and 8 bases at J, with 9 bases in the middle. From germline, CDR1 is SEHNR and CDR2 FQNEAQ (reference sequence).

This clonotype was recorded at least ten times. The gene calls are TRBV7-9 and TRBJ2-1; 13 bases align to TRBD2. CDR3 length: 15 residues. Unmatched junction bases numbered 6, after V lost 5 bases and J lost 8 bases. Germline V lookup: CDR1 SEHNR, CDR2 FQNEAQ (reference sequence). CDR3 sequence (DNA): TGTGCCAGCAGCATACGGACTAGCGGGAGCCATGAGCAGTTCTTC. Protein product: CASSIRTSGSHEQFF.

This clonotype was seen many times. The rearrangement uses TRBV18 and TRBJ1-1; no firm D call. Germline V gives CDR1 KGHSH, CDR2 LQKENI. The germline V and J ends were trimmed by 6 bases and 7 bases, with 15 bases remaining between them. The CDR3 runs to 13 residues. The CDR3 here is CASSNQKHGEAFF. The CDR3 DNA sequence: TGTGCCAGCTCCAACCAAAAGCACGGTGAAGCTTTCTTT.

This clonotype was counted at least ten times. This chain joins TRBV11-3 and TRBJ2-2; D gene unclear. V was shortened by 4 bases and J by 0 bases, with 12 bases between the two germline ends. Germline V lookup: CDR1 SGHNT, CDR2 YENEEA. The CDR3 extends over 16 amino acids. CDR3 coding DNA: TGTGCCAGCAGCTCCATGGCGGTTTCGAACACCGGGGAGCTGTTTTTT. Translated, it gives CASSSMAVSNTGELFF.

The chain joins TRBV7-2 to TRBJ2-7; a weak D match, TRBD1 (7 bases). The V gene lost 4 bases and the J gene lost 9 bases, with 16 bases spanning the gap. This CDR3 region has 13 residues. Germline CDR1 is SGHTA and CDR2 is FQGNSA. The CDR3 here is CASSSWRGLRQYF. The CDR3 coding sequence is TGTGCCAGCAGCTCATGGAGGGGGCTACGGCAGTACTTC.

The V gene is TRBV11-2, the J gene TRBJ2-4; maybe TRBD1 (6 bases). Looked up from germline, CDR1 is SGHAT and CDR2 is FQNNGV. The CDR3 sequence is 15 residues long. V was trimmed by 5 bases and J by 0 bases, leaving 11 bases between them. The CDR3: CASSPRTVAKNIQYF. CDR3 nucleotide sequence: TGTGCCAGCAGCCCCAGGACAGTAGCCAAAAACATTCAGTACTTC.

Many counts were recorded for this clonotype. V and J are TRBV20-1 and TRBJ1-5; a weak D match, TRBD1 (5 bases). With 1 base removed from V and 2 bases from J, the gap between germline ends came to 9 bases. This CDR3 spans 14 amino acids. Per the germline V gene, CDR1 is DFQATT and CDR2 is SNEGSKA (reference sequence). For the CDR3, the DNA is TGCAGTGCTAGAGTTCAGGGAGGCAATCAGCCCCAGCATTTT. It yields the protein CSARVQGGNQPQHF.

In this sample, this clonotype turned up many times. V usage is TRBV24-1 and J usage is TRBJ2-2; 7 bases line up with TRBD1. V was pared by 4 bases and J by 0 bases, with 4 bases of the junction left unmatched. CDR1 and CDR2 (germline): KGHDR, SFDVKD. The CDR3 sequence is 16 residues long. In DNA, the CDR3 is TGTGCCACCAGTGACCCCACAGGGGCGAACACCGGGGAGCTGTTTTTT. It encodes CATSDPTGANTGELFF.

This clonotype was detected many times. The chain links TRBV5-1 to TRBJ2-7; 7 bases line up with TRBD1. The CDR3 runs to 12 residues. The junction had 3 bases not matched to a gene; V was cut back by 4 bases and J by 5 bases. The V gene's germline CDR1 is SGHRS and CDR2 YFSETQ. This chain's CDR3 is CASSPDRDEQYF. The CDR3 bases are TGCGCCAGCAGCCCCGACAGGGACGAGCAGTACTTC.

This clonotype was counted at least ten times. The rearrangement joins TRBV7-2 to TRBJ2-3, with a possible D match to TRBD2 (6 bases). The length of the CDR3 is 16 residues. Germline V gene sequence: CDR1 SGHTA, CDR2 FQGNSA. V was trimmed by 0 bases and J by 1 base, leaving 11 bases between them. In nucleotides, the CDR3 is TGTGCCAGCAGCTTAGCGAGGACTACACGCACAGATACGCAGTATTTT. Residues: CASSLARTTRTDTQYF.

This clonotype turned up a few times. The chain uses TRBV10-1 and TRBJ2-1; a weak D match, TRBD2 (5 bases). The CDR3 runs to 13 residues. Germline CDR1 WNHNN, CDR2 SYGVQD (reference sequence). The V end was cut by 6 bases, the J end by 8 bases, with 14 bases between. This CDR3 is CASRTSSSHEQFF. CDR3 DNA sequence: TGCGCCAGCAGAACCTCTAGCAGCCATGAGCAGTTCTTC.

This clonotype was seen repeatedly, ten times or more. DNA for the CDR3: TGCAGCGTTGGGGGAGCCATAGCTCGGGGCACTGAAGCTTTCTTT. It yields the protein CSVGGAIARGTEAFF. V is TRBV29-1 and J is TRBJ1-1; D is unresolved. CDR1 is SQVTM, CDR2 ANQGSEA, per germline. This CDR3 region has 15 residues. The V end was cut by 4 bases, the J end by 4 bases, with 19 bases between.

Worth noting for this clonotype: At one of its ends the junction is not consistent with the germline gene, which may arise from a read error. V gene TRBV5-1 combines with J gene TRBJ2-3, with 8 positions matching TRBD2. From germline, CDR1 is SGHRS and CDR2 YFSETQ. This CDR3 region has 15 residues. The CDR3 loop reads CASSLGTSTRDKQYF. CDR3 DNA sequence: TGCGCCAGCAGCTTGGGGACTAGCACCAGGGATAAGCAGTATTTT.

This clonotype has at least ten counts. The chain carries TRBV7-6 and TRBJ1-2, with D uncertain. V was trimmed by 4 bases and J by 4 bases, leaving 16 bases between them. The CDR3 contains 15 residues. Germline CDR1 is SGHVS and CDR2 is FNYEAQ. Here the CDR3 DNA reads TGTGCCAGCAGCTCCGAGGTAGACGCCCGCTATGGCTACACCTTC. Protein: CASSSEVDARYGYTF.